A selection of T cell receptor beta chains follows, all from one sample in a study of blood T cells in healthy people across ages. TCRdb reprocessed the 5' RACE reads via MiXCR and lists one record per CDR3 protein. Of 600,000 to 900,000 distinct CDR3 sequences listed, under 30% were seen once; the top ten hold 2.5% to 3.5%. These data also featured in a second study, about T cells of mothers and their children.

Sequencing was performed on blood. These receptors were taken from a boy aged 5-17 years in good health. Each CDR3 is given with its conserved first and last residue. D genes are given only for firm matches. The size of a clone is reported for some rows only, either as once, few or many, or as a class for expanded clones.

j_gene: TRBJ2-5; v_gene: TRBV28; d_gene: NA; abundance: few; CDR3aa: CASNARETQYF; CDR3nt: TGTGCCAGCAATGCGCGGGAGACCCAGTACTTC
j_gene: TRBJ1-1; v_gene: TRBV10-3; d_gene: NA; abundance: few; CDR3aa: CAISETRDMNTEAFF; CDR3nt: TGTGCCATCAGTGAGACTCGGGACATGAACACTGAAGCTTTCTTT
j_gene: TRBJ2-5; v_gene: TRBV2; d_gene: TRBD2; abundance: few; CDR3aa: CASSETSGGPGDF; CDR3nt: TGTGCCAGCAGTGAGACTAGCGGGGGGCCCGGAGACTTC
j_gene: TRBJ1-5; v_gene: TRBV4-1; d_gene: NA; abundance: few; CDR3aa: CASSQDIGLGNQPQHF; CDR3nt: TGCGCCAGCAGCCAAGATATAGGGCTAGGCAATCAGCCCCAGCATTTT
j_gene: TRBJ2-5; v_gene: TRBV18; d_gene: NA; abundance: few; CDR3aa: CASSPGQEAQYF; CDR3nt: TGTGCCAGCTCACCGGGCCAAGAGGCCCAGTACTTC
j_gene: TRBJ2-4; v_gene: TRBV2; d_gene: NA; abundance: few; CDR3aa: CASSDDRAKNVQYF; CDR3nt: TGTGCCAGCAGTGACGACAGAGCCAAAAACGTTCAGTACTTC
j_gene: TRBJ2-5; v_gene: TRBV20-1; d_gene: TRBD1; abundance: NA; CDR3aa: CSAQDRGLTETQYF; CDR3nt: TGCAGTGCCCAGGACAGGGGACTGACAGAGACCCAGTACTTC
j_gene: TRBJ2-1; v_gene: TRBV3-1; d_gene: NA; abundance: few; CDR3aa: CASSQPGIHGHEQFF; CDR3nt: TGTGCCAGCAGCCAACCCGGGATCCACGGGCATGAGCAGTTCTTC
j_gene: TRBJ2-3; v_gene: TRBV11-2; d_gene: NA; abundance: few; CDR3aa: CASSADATDTQYF; CDR3nt: TGTGCCAGCAGCGCGGACGCCACAGATACGCAGTATTTT
j_gene: TRBJ2-2; v_gene: TRBV11-1; d_gene: NA; abundance: few; CDR3aa: CASSFLPYSTGELFF; CDR3nt: TGTGCCAGCAGCTTCCTTCCTTACTCAACCGGGGAGCTGTTTTTT
j_gene: TRBJ1-1; v_gene: TRBV6-6; d_gene: TRBD1; abundance: NA; CDR3aa: CASSLREGALEAFF; CDR3nt: TGTGCCAGCAGTCTCCGGGAGGGGGCTCTTGAAGCTTTCTTT
j_gene: TRBJ2-5; v_gene: TRBV29-1; d_gene: NA; abundance: NA; CDR3aa: CSVRLGGVGETQYF; CDR3nt: TGCAGCGTAAGACTAGGCGGGGTAGGAGAGACCCAGTACTTC
j_gene: TRBJ2-5; v_gene: TRBV10-1; d_gene: TRBD2; abundance: few; CDR3aa: CASSEGISGAILGRQYF; CDR3nt: TGCGCCAGCAGTGAAGGGATTAGCGGGGCGATTTTGGGGAGGCAGTACTTC
j_gene: TRBJ2-1; v_gene: TRBV6-2/TRBV6-3; d_gene: TRBD2; abundance: few; CDR3aa: CASTPAGGRNEQFF; CDR3nt: TGTGCCAGCACCCCCGCGGGGGGCAGGAATGAGCAGTTCTTC
j_gene: TRBJ2-5; v_gene: TRBV12-2; d_gene: NA; abundance: few; CDR3aa: CASRPSGGVGRETQYF; CDR3nt: TGTGCAAGTCGTCCATCAGGGGGAGTCGGAAGAGAGACCCAGTACTTC
j_gene: TRBJ1-5; v_gene: TRBV20-1; d_gene: TRBD1; abundance: NA; CDR3aa: CSAPLRGGGGQPQHF; CDR3nt: TGCAGTGCACCCCTACGGGGAGGGGGCGGACAGCCCCAGCATTTT
j_gene: TRBJ1-2; v_gene: TRBV12-3/TRBV12-4; d_gene: NA; abundance: NA; CDR3aa: CASSRALVRYGYTF; CDR3nt: TGTGCCAGCAGCCGAGCCCTAGTTCGGTACGGCTACACCTTC
j_gene: TRBJ1-3; v_gene: TRBV30; d_gene: NA; abundance: NA; CDR3aa: CAWSVSYLARRSGNTIYF; CDR3nt: TGTGCCTGGAGTGTATCATATCTTGCAAGACGCTCTGGAAACACCATATATTTT
j_gene: TRBJ1-6; v_gene: TRBV30; d_gene: NA; abundance: few; CDR3aa: CAWSVTGGRAPLHF; CDR3nt: TGTGCCTGGAGTGTAACCGGGGGCAGAGCACCCCTCCACTTT
j_gene: TRBJ1-2; v_gene: TRBV6-6; d_gene: NA; abundance: few; CDR3aa: CASGYAGPLDGYTF; CDR3nt: TGTGCCAGCGGCTACGCCGGGCCCCTGGATGGCTACACCTTC
j_gene: TRBJ2-7; v_gene: TRBV28; d_gene: NA; abundance: few; CDR3aa: CATRGEIIYEQYF; CDR3nt: TGTGCCACCAGAGGGGAAATCATCTACGAGCAGTACTTC
j_gene: TRBJ2-5; v_gene: TRBV29-1; d_gene: NA; abundance: NA; CDR3aa: CSVDLEGAGAQYF; CDR3nt: TGCAGCGTTGATTTGGAGGGGGCGGGTGCGCAGTACTTC
j_gene: TRBJ1-4; v_gene: TRBV4-1; d_gene: NA; abundance: few; CDR3aa: CASSQEMARKLFF; CDR3nt: TGCGCCAGCAGCCAAGAGATGGCGCGGAAACTGTTTTTT
j_gene: TRBJ2-7; v_gene: TRBV7-9; d_gene: NA; abundance: NA; CDR3aa: CASSLPARSSYEQYF; CDR3nt: TGTGCCAGCAGCTTACCCGCGCGGAGCTCCTACGAGCAGTACTTC
j_gene: TRBJ2-7; v_gene: TRBV4-1; d_gene: TRBD2; abundance: few; CDR3aa: CASSQEGSGGAYEQYF; CDR3nt: TGCGCCAGCAGCCAAGAGGGTAGCGGGGGGGCCTACGAGCAGTACTTC
j_gene: TRBJ1-2; v_gene: TRBV10-3; d_gene: NA; abundance: few; CDR3aa: CAISEYGGLSYGYTF; CDR3nt: TGTGCCATCAGTGAGTACGGGGGGCTGTCCTATGGCTACACCTTC
j_gene: TRBJ2-5; v_gene: TRBV7-2; d_gene: TRBD2; abundance: few; CDR3aa: CASSLYPGTSGPGTQYF; CDR3nt: TGTGCCAGCAGCTTATACCCCGGGACTAGCGGGCCGGGGACCCAGTACTTC
j_gene: TRBJ2-1; v_gene: TRBV5-1; d_gene: NA; abundance: NA; CDR3aa: CASSLVGTVYSAGEQFF; CDR3nt: TGCGCCAGCAGCTTGGTCGGGACAGTGTACTCCGCGGGAGAGCAGTTCTTC
j_gene: TRBJ2-2; v_gene: TRBV10-3; d_gene: TRBD2; abundance: NA; CDR3aa: CAISESAVAGGATGELFF; CDR3nt: TGTGCCATCAGTGAGTCGGCGGTAGCGGGGGGTGCGACCGGGGAGCTGTTTTTT
j_gene: TRBJ1-2; v_gene: TRBV15; d_gene: NA; abundance: NA; CDR3aa: CATSTQAGRSFGYTF; CDR3nt: TGTGCCACCAGCACACAAGCGGGACGGAGTTTCGGGTACACCTTC
j_gene: TRBJ2-7; v_gene: TRBV29-1; d_gene: NA; abundance: few; CDR3aa: CSVGTAWAYEQYF; CDR3nt: TGCAGCGTCGGGACCGCCTGGGCCTACGAGCAGTACTTC
j_gene: TRBJ2-7; v_gene: TRBV27; d_gene: TRBD2; abundance: NA; CDR3aa: CASSIFPGGAYEQYF; CDR3nt: TGTGCCAGCAGTATATTCCCCGGGGGGGCATACGAGCAGTACTTC
j_gene: TRBJ1-5; v_gene: TRBV10-3; d_gene: NA; abundance: NA; CDR3aa: CATFPGPGGGQPQHF; CDR3nt: TGTGCCACCTTCCCCGGGCCCGGGGGCGGACAGCCCCAGCATTTT
j_gene: TRBJ2-7; v_gene: TRBV20-1; d_gene: NA; abundance: NA; CDR3aa: CSAQPTDNSPEQYF; CDR3nt: TGCAGTGCTCAACCGACAGACAATTCACCCGAGCAGTACTTC
j_gene: TRBJ2-6; v_gene: TRBV2; d_gene: NA; abundance: NA; CDR3aa: CASRATGRSGANVLTF; CDR3nt: TGTGCCAGCAGAGCTACAGGGCGCTCTGGGGCCAACGTCCTGACTTTC
j_gene: TRBJ1-1; v_gene: TRBV20-1; d_gene: NA; abundance: NA; CDR3aa: CSARAHRAASGVAFF; CDR3nt: TGCAGTGCTAGGGCTCATAGGGCGGCCTCAGGGGTAGCTTTCTTT
j_gene: TRBJ1-5; v_gene: TRBV12-3/TRBV12-4; d_gene: NA; abundance: few; CDR3aa: CASSSGQYNQPQHF; CDR3nt: TGTGCCAGCAGTTCCGGACAGTACAATCAGCCCCAGCATTTT
j_gene: TRBJ2-5; v_gene: TRBV5-1; d_gene: TRBD1; abundance: NA; CDR3aa: CASSHGTGGQETQYF; CDR3nt: TGCGCCAGCAGCCACGGGACAGGGGGCCAAGAGACCCAGTACTTC
j_gene: TRBJ2-6; v_gene: TRBV5-1; d_gene: NA; abundance: few; CDR3aa: CASTLWNSGHISGANVLTF; CDR3nt: TGCGCCAGCACCTTGTGGAACTCGGGACATATCTCTGGGGCCAACGTCCTGACTTTC
j_gene: TRBJ2-7; v_gene: TRBV15; d_gene: TRBD1; abundance: NA; CDR3aa: CATSRDRNRGHEQYF; CDR3nt: TGTGCCACCAGCAGAGATCGAAACAGGGGCCACGAGCAGTACTTC
j_gene: TRBJ2-3; v_gene: TRBV7-2; d_gene: NA; abundance: NA; CDR3aa: CASSLYPDTQYF; CDR3nt: TGTGCCAGCAGCTTATACCCAGATACGCAGTATTTT
j_gene: TRBJ1-6; v_gene: TRBV3-1; d_gene: NA; abundance: few; CDR3aa: CASSVAGINSPLHF; CDR3nt: TGTGCCAGCAGCGTGGCAGGAATTAATTCACCCCTCCACTTT
j_gene: TRBJ2-5; v_gene: TRBV24-1; d_gene: TRBD1; abundance: many; CDR3aa: CATGTGDRVLETQYF; CDR3nt: TGTGCCACGGGAACAGGCGACAGGGTATTGGAGACCCAGTACTTC
j_gene: TRBJ2-1; v_gene: TRBV7-9; d_gene: NA; abundance: few; CDR3aa: CASSFGKEANEQFF; CDR3nt: TGTGCCAGCAGCTTTGGGAAAGAAGCCAATGAGCAGTTCTTC
j_gene: TRBJ2-7; v_gene: TRBV11-2; d_gene: NA; abundance: NA; CDR3aa: CASSWGWGSYEQYF; CDR3nt: TGTGCCAGCAGCTGGGGTTGGGGCTCCTACGAGCAGTACTTC
j_gene: TRBJ1-1; v_gene: TRBV20-1; d_gene: NA; abundance: few; CDR3aa: CSAREQGATEAFF; CDR3nt: TGCAGTGCTAGGGAACAGGGTGCCACTGAAGCTTTCTTT